The 18 T cell receptor beta chains below were found in one sample sequenced in a study of T cell repertoires in cytomegalovirus infection. TCRdb itself ran the reads through MiXCR, one entry per CDR3 protein. The sample holds 650,000 to 900,000 distinct CDR3 sequences; about 30% are singletons and the top ten take roughly 12%. What these receptors recognize is not known. The starting material was cultured CD8+ T cells from PBMCs, obtained from culture after CMV antigen stimulation. All receptors come from a human donor in good health (CMV status not recorded). Some clones in this sample may be carry-over from other donors' samples.

This clonotype was detected only once. A much larger clone lies one base from this, so it may be a read error. V usage is TRBV7-6 and J usage is TRBJ2-2; possibly TRBD2 for D (7 bases). In germline, CDR1 is SGHVS, CDR2 FNYEAQ. The CDR3 length is 17 residues. V lost 4 bases to trimming and J lost 2 bases, with 17 bases between them. The CDR3 reads CASSSVYGGPNTGELFF. Written as DNA, the CDR3 is TGTGCCAGCAGCTCAGTTTACGGGGGGCCAAACACCGGGGAGCTGTTTTTT. Full variable domain (outside the CDR3, taken from reference TRBV7-6 and TRBJ2-2): GAGVSQSPRYKVTKRGQDVALRCDPISGHVSLYWYRQALGQGPEFLTYFNYEAQQDKSGLPNDRFSAERPEGSISTLTIQRTEQRDSAMYRCASSSVYGGPNTGELFFGEGSRLTVL.

This clonotype occurred many times. CDR3 sequence (DNA): TGTGCCAGCCATGGACAGGGTAGGGATGAGCAGTTCTTC. Protein: CASHGQGRDEQFF. The chain uses TRBV19 and TRBJ2-1; 8 positions agree with TRBD1. Trimming took 9 bases from V and 8 from J; bases not matched to a gene: 9. The CDR3 covers 13 residues. CDR1 is LNHDA, CDR2 SQIVND, per germline (reference sequence).

This clonotype has ten or more counts. The rearrangement links TRBV7-6 to TRBJ1-1; D may be TRBD1 (5 bases). V was clipped by 4 bases and J by 10 bases, with 10 bases between them. The germline V gene encodes CDR1 SGHVS and CDR2 FNYEAQ. The CDR3 consists of 11 residues. DNA of the CDR3: TGTGCCAGCAGCTCGGGGGGGGGAGCTTTCTTT. This codes for CASSSGGGAFF.

The CDR3 region has the DNA TGTGCCAGTAGTATCGGGGTGACCTACAATGAGCAGTTCTTC. Translation gives CASSIGVTYNEQFF. This chain joins TRBV19 and TRBJ2-1; D perhaps matches TRBD2 (5 bases). This CDR3 has 14 amino acids. Trimming pared 3 bases from V and 2 bases from J, leaving 8 bases between. Germline CDR1 LNHDA, CDR2 SQIVND (reference sequence). The full variable domain, in which reference TRBV19 and TRBJ2-1 provide the parts outside the CDR3, is DGGITQSPKYLFRKEGQNVTLSCEQNLNHDAMYWYRQDPGQGLRLIYYSQIVNDFQKGDIAEGYSVSREKKESFPLTVTSAQKNPTAFYLCASSIGVTYNEQFFGPGTRLTVL.

This clonotype has at least ten counts. The chain recombines TRBV7-2 with TRBJ2-7; maybe TRBD2 (5 bases). V shed 3 bases and J shed 4 bases, with 10 bases lying between them. The germline V gene encodes CDR1 SGHTA and CDR2 FQGNSA. There are 13 residues in the CDR3. The CDR3 sequence: CASSLEVSYEQYV. The CDR3 nucleotides read TGTGCCAGCAGCTTGGAGGTTTCGTACGAGCAGTACGTC.

This chain joins TRBV27 and TRBJ2-7; 9 bases map to TRBD2. Germline values: CDR1 MNHEY, CDR2 SMNVEV (reference sequence). This CDR3 has 14 residues. V lost 9 bases to trimming and J lost 5 bases; unmatched junction nucleotides: 11. The chain's CDR3 is CASMGSGGPDEQYV. The CDR3 coding sequence is TGTGCCAGTATGGGTAGCGGGGGCCCCGACGAGCAGTACGTC.

This clonotype was seen a single time. The V gene is TRBV7-4, the J gene TRBJ2-2; TRBD1 might be the D (5 bases). Looked up from germline, CDR1 is SGHVT and CDR2 is SQSDAQ. The CDR3 length is 10 residues. The ends were cut back, 5 bases at V and 16 bases at J, with 11 bases in the middle. CDR3 in DNA: TGTGCCAGCAGCCTGACTGGGGCGTTTTTT. It codes for CASSLTGAFF.

This clonotype was seen a few times. The chain joins TRBV4-1 to TRBJ2-5, with TRBD2 matching over 9 bases. Germline CDR1 MGHRA, CDR2 YSYEKL. With V trimmed by 1 base and J by 1 base, 10 bases remained unmatched. CDR3 length: 18 residues. CDR3 residues: CASSQGGLAGLFQETQYF. The CDR3 DNA is TGCGCCAGCAGCCAAGGGGGTCTAGCGGGGCTATTCCAAGAGACCCAGTACTTC.

This clonotype turned up a few times. CDR3 nucleotides: TGTGCCAGCAGCCTCTTAACAAGGGACCCCGACACTGAAGCTTTCTTT. Protein product: CASSLLTRDPDTEAFF. The chain combines TRBV4-2 with TRBJ1-1, with D possibly being TRBD1 (5 bases). The CDR3 spans 16 residues. V lost 4 bases to trimming and J lost 3 bases, with 18 bases between them. CDR1 is LGHNA and CDR2 is YNFKEQ in the germline V gene.

In this sample, this clonotype turned up many times. This rearrangement joins TRBV7-6 to TRBJ2-5; maybe TRBD2 (6 bases). The CDR3 has 13 amino acids. CDR1 is SGHVS, CDR2 FNYEAQ, per germline. V was pared by 2 bases and J by 4 bases, with 8 bases between. CDR3 residues: CASSLRRGETQYF. The CDR3, as DNA: TGTGCCAGCAGCTTAAGGAGGGGAGAGACCCAGTACTTC.

For this clonotype: An end of the junction differs from the germline gene, which may be a read error. The chain links TRBV7-9 to TRBJ2-1, with D tentatively TRBD1 (5 bases). Per the germline V gene, CDR1 is SEHNR and CDR2 is FQNEAQ (reference sequence). The CDR3 covers 15 residues. The DNA for the CDR3 is TGTGTCAGCACCTCACAGGCGGCCTCCTACAATGAGCAGTTCTTC. As protein: CVSTSQAASYNEQFF.

V and J are TRBV5-5 and TRBJ2-1; no definite D call. The length of the CDR3 is 14 residues. Germline CDR1 reads SGHKS; CDR2 reads YYEKEE (reference sequence). The germline V and J ends were trimmed by 0 bases and 6 bases, with 10 bases remaining between them. The CDR3 DNA reads as TGTGCCAGCAGCTTGGTCCTACTCTCCAATGAGCAGTTCTTC. Amino acids: CASSLVLLSNEQFF.

This chain connects TRBV5-6 to TRBJ1-2, with a tentative D call TRBD1 (6 bases). CDR1 is SGHDT, CDR2 YYEEEE, per germline. This CDR3 has 13 residues. V was clipped by 5 bases and J by 5 bases, with 13 bases between them. The CDR3 nucleotides are TGTGCCAGCAGTGGGGACACCCCTTATGGCTACACCTTC. Amino acid sequence: CASSGDTPYGYTF.

This rearrangement joins TRBV6-4 to TRBJ2-1, with a weak D call TRBD1 (7 bases). Germline lookup yields CDR1 MRHNA and CDR2 SNTAGT. Trimming pared 3 bases from V and 7 bases from J, leaving 16 bases between. The CDR3 is made up of 15 amino acids. This CDR3 reads CASSEGGGGKNEQFF. The DNA of the CDR3 is TGTGCCAGCAGTGAAGGTGGAGGGGGCAAGAATGAGCAGTTCTTC.

This clonotype appeared a few times. This chain uses TRBV7-9 with TRBJ2-1; 10 bases map to TRBD2. Trimming removed 4 bases from V and 3 bases from J; junction bases left unmatched: 6. Germline CDR1 SEHNR, CDR2 FQNEAQ (reference sequence). The CDR3 extends over 16 amino acids. The CDR3 nucleotides are TGTGCCAGCAGCTCTCTAGCGGGGGCAAACTACAATGAGCAGTTCTTC. It yields the protein CASSSLAGANYNEQFF.

This clonotype was counted a single time. A much larger clone sits a single nucleotide away, making a read error possible. The V call is TRBV27, the J call TRBJ1-4; D unclear. V shed 3 bases and J shed 5 bases, with 19 bases lying between them. This CDR3 region has 17 residues. The V gene's germline CDR1 is MNHEY and CDR2 SMNVEV (reference sequence). Here the CDR3 DNA reads TGTGCCAGCAGTTTGAGATCAGGCCCCCTTAAGAATGAAAAACTGTTTTTT. This gives the protein CASSLRSGPLKNEKLFF.

There are a few counts of this clonotype. The genes are TRBV2 and TRBJ2-7; TRBD1 agrees at 10 bases. J lost 7 bases, V lost 5 bases, and 8 bases had no gene match. This CDR3 is built from 14 residues. Germline V gene data show CDR1 as SNHLY and CDR2 as FYNNEI. For the CDR3, the DNA is TGTGCCAGCAGTACCTCCCGGACAGGGGGTGAGCAGTACGTC. The encoded protein is CASSTSRTGGEQYV.

This clonotype was counted between two and nine times. CDR3 residues: CASSLSAGTPITYEQYF. The CDR3 DNA follows: TGTGCCAGCAGCCTTTCCGCCGGGACACCGATAACCTACGAGCAGTACTTC. The chain joins TRBV7-2 to TRBJ2-7; D possibly corresponds to TRBD1 (6 bases). The CDR3 has 17 residues. Trimming took off 5 bases at V and 2 bases at J, with 22 bases between the two ends. CDR1 SGHTA and CDR2 FQGNSA come from the germline V gene. Using reference TRBV7-2 and TRBJ2-7 for the parts outside the CDR3, the full variable domain is GAGVSQSPSNKVTEKGKDVELRCDPISGHTALYWYRQSLGQGLEFLIYFQGNSAPDKSGLPSDRFSAERTGGSVSTLTIQRTQQEDSAVYLCASSLSAGTPITYEQYFGPGTRLTVT.